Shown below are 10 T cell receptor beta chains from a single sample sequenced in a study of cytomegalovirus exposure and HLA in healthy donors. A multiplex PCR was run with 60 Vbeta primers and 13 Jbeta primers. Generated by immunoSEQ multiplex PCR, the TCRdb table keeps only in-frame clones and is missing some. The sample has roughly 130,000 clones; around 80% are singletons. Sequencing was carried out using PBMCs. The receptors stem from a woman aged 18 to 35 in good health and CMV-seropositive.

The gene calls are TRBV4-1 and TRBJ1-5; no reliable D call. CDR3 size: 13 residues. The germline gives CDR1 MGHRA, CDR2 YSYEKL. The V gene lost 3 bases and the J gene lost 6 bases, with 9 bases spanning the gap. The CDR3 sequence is CASSQEDSQPQHF. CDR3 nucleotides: TGCGCCAGCAGCCAGGAAGACTCTCAGCCCCAGCATTTT.

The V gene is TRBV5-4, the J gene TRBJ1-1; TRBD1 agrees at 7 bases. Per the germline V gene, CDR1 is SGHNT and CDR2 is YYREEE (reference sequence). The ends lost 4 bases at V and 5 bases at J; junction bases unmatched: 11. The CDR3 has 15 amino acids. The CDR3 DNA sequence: TGTGCCAGCAGCCCGGCCGGGACAGACGCTACTGAAGCTTTCTTT. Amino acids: CASSPAGTDATEAFF.

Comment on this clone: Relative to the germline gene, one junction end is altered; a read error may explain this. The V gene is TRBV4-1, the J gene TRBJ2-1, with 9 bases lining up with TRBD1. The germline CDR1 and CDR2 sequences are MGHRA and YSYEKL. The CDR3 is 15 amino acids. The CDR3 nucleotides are TGCGCCAGCAGCCAAACAACCCCCTGGACAGGGGAGCCGTTCTTC. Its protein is CASSQTTPWTGEPFF.

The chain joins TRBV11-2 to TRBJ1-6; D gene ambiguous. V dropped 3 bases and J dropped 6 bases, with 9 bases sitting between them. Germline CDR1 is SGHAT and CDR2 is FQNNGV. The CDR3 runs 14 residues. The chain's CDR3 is CASSLGFTNSPLHF. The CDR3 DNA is TGTGCCAGCAGCTTGGGCTTCACTAATTCACCCCTCCACTTT. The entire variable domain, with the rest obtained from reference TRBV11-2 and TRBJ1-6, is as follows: EAGVAQSPRYKIIEKRQSVAFWCNPISGHATLYWYQQILGQGPKLLIQFQNNGVVDDSQLPKDRFSAERLKGVDSTLKIQPAKLEDSAVYLCASSLGFTNSPLHFGNGTRLTVT.

The CDR3 bases are TGCAGCGTCACATTAGACAGGGGAAACGGCTACACCTTC. Its protein is CSVTLDRGNGYTF. This chain joins TRBV29-1 and TRBJ1-2, with TRBD1 matching over 8 bases. This CDR3 spans 13 amino acids. Trimming took 6 bases from V and 8 from J; bases not matched to a gene: 11. Germline loops: CDR1 SQVTM, CDR2 ANQGSEA.

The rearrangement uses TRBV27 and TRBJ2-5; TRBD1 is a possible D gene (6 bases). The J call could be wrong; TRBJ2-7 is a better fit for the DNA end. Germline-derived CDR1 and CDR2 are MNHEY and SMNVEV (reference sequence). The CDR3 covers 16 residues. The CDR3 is CASTQPPGHEPYEQYF. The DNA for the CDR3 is TGTGCCAGCACCCAACCCCCGGGACACGAACCCTACGAGCAGTACTTC.

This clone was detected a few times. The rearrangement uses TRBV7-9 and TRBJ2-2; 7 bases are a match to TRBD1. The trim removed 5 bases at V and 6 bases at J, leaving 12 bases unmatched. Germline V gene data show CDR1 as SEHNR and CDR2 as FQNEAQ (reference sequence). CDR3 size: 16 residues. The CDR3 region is CASSPRTGSGSGELFF. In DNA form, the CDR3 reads TGTGCCAGCAGCCCCCGGACAGGTTCGGGTTCCGGGGAGCTGTTTTTT.

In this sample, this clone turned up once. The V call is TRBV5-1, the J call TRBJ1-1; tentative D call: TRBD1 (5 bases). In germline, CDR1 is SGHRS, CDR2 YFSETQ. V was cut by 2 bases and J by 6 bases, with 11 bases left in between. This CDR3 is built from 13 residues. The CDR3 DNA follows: TGCGCCAGCAGCTTCCCCGGGGGTTCTGAAGCTTTCTTT. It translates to CASSFPGGSEAFF.

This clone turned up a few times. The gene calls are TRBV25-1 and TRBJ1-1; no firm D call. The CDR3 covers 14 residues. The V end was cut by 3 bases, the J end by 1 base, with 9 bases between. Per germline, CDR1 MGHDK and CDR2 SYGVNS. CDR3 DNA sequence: TGTGCCAGCAGTGAGGGCCGACCGAACACTGAAGCTTTCTTT. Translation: CASSEGRPNTEAFF. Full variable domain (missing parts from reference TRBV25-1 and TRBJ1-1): EADIYQTPRYLVIGTGKKITLECSQTMGHDKMYWYQQDPGMELHLIHYSYGVNSTEKGDLSSESTVSRIRTEHFPLTLESARPSHTSQYLCASSEGRPNTEAFFGQGTRLTVV.

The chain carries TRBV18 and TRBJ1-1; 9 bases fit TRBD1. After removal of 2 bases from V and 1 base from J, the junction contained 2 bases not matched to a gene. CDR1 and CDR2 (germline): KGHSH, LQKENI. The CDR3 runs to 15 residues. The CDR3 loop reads CASSPATGGNTEAFF. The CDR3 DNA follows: TGTGCCAGCTCACCAGCGACAGGGGGGAACACTGAAGCTTTCTTT. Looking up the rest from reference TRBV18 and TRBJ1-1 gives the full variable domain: NAGVMQNPRHLVRRRGQEARLRCSPMKGHSHVYWYRQLPEEGLKFMVYLQKENIIDESGMPKERFSAEFPKEGPSILRIQQVVRGDSAAYFCASSPATGGNTEAFFGQGTRLTVV.